Following are 28 T cell receptor beta chains from one sample sequenced in a study of CD8 T cells in Susac syndrome. Random hexamers primed reverse transcription of about 0.5 to 1 ug RNA. A single record per CDR3 protein comes from TCRdb applying MiXCR to the immunoSEQ multiplex PCR reads. Here the sample spans some 300,000 distinct CDR3 sequences, almost 85% being singletons. The specimen was CD8+ T cells from PBMCs. The source is a human donor with multiple sclerosis.

Here the CDR3 reads CASSGWESSYNEQFF. The DNA for the CDR3 is TGTGCCAGCAGTGGATGGGAAAGCTCCTACAATGAGCAGTTCTTC. This chain uses TRBV2 with TRBJ2-1; D is unresolved. Trimming shortened V by 4 bases and J by 0 bases, and 10 bases separated the two germline ends. Germline values: CDR1 SNHLY, CDR2 FYNNEI. CDR3 size: 15 residues.

J is TRBJ1-3 and V is TRBV20-1; D gene unclear. With 6 bases removed from V and 3 bases from J, the gap between germline ends came to 12 bases. This CDR3 comprises 13 residues. Looked up from germline, CDR1 is DFQATT and CDR2 is SNEGSKA (reference sequence). Here the CDR3 DNA reads TGCAGTGCCCGCCCCCTCCTTGGAAACACCATATATTTT. Translated, it gives CSARPLLGNTIYF.

The CDR3 protein is CASSWDSAGEQYF. The CDR3 DNA sequence: TGTGCCAGCAGCTGGGACAGCGCCGGGGAGCAGTACTTC. The V gene is TRBV7-9, the J gene TRBJ2-7, with TRBD1 matching 7 bases. The CDR3 has 13 amino acids. Germline V CDR1 and CDR2: SEHNR, FQNEAQ (reference sequence). V shed 4 bases and J 7 bases; nucleotides not matched to a gene: 7.

V usage is TRBV10-3 and J usage is TRBJ1-2; the D is unclear. Per the germline V gene, CDR1 is ENHRY and CDR2 is SYGVKD. There are 12 residues in the CDR3. The V end was cut by 7 bases, the J end by 2 bases, with 8 bases between. CDR3 in DNA: TGTGCCATCATGGGTCAGAACTATGGCTACACCTTC. This sequence encodes CAIMGQNYGYTF.

CDR3 in amino acids: CASSLEIVRFTDTQYF. As DNA, the CDR3 is TGTGCCAGCAGCTTAGAGATAGTTCGGTTCACAGATACGCAGTATTTT. This chain uses TRBV7-2 with TRBJ2-3; D is ambiguous. V lost 1 base and J lost 2, with 13 bases in between. The length of the CDR3 is 16 residues. Germline CDR1 and CDR2: SGHTA and FQGNSA.

This chain links TRBV29-1 with TRBJ2-3, with TRBD2 matching over 11 bases. Germline trimming cut 2 bases from V and 2 bases from J; bases unmatched to any gene: 6. The CDR3 is made up of 16 amino acids. In germline, CDR1 is SQVTM, CDR2 ANQGSEA. The CDR3 DNA reads TGCAGCGTTGAAAGGGGACTAGCGGTTTCCACAGATACGCAGTATTTT. Its protein is CSVERGLAVSTDTQYF.

This sequence joins TRBV30 and TRBJ1-1; 7 bases are shared with TRBD1. Trimming took 3 bases from V and 3 from J; bases not matched to a gene: 4. CDR1 GTSNPN and CDR2 SVGIG come from the germline V gene (reference sequence). The CDR3 length is 13 residues. The DNA of the CDR3 is TGTGCCTGGAGAACAGGGGCGGACACTGAAGCTTTCTTT. It encodes CAWRTGADTEAFF.

J is TRBJ2-2 and V is TRBV24-1; D is uncertain. This CDR3 has 17 amino acids. CDR1 is KGHDR, CDR2 SFDVKD, per germline. V lost 9 bases and J 1 base, leaving 20 bases between the germline ends. The CDR3 region has the DNA TGTGCCACCCGGTTCCCCCCCGACCTCGGGAACACCGGGGAGCTGTTTTTT. Translated: CATRFPPDLGNTGELFF.

This clonotype was seen a single time. The chain carries TRBV27 and TRBJ2-7; TRBD2 matches 7 bases. The CDR3 is 15 amino acids. Germline trimming cut 5 bases from V and 4 bases from J; bases unmatched to any gene: 11. Germline V gene sequence: CDR1 MNHEY, CDR2 SMNVEV (reference sequence). The CDR3 protein is CASSPWGGPGYEQYF. As DNA, the CDR3 is TGTGCCAGCAGTCCATGGGGGGGACCCGGGTACGAGCAGTACTTC.

In this sample, this clonotype turned up a few times. The chain combines TRBV19 with TRBJ2-1, with 7 positions matching TRBD2. The V gene end was trimmed by 5 bases and the J gene end by 4 bases; junction bases not matched to a gene: 5. Germline V CDR1 and CDR2: LNHDA, SQIVND (reference sequence). This CDR3 comprises 14 residues. The DNA for the CDR3 is TGTGCCAGTAGTTTGGGAGGGCCGTACAATGAGCAGTTCTTC. Translating it yields CASSLGGPYNEQFF.

J is TRBJ2-2 and V is TRBV7-8, with D possibly TRBD1 on 5 matching bases. There are 16 residues in the CDR3. Germline V lookup: CDR1 SGHVS, CDR2 FQNEAQ. Deletions cut 5 bases from V and 4 bases from J, with 17 bases between. The CDR3 protein is CASSRSRQGGTGELFF. CDR3 bases: TGTGCCAGCAGCCGGTCCAGGCAGGGCGGCACCGGGGAGCTGTTTTTT.

The rearrangement joins TRBV27 to TRBJ1-1; no clear D gene. The CDR3 is 14 residues long. Germline CDR1 and CDR2: MNHEY and SMNVEV (reference sequence). V was clipped by 1 base and J by 1 base, with 7 bases between them. The CDR3 here is CASSLWGTNTEAFF. DNA for the CDR3: TGTGCCAGCAGTTTATGGGGAACGAACACTGAAGCTTTCTTT.

The chain links TRBV28 to TRBJ2-7, with D hard to call. Germline CDR1 and CDR2: MDHEN and SYDVKM. The CDR3 consists of 11 residues. V was cut by 5 bases and J by 3 bases, with 5 bases left in between. Written as DNA, the CDR3 is TGTGCCAGCAGTCCCCGCTACGAGCAGTACTTC. This encodes CASSPRYEQYF.

This chain connects TRBV3-1 to TRBJ2-7, with D unclear. This CDR3 contains 17 residues. Trimming removed 3 bases from V and 3 bases from J, with 21 bases in between. CDR1 is LGHDT and CDR2 is YNNKEL in the germline V gene (reference sequence). DNA of the CDR3: TGTGCCAGCAGCCACGGAACCCTAGGCAAATTCTTCTACGAGCAGTACTTC. It encodes CASSHGTLGKFFYEQYF.

V usage is TRBV28 and J usage is TRBJ1-1, with 8 positions matching TRBD1. CDR1 is MDHEN and CDR2 is SYDVKM in the germline V gene. The length of the CDR3 is 16 residues. The V and J ends lost 4 bases and 5 bases, in that order; junction bases with no gene match: 12. The CDR3 coding sequence is TGTGCCAGCAGTTATACCCCTGACAGGGGAGGAACTGAAGCTTTCTTT. This codes for CASSYTPDRGGTEAFF.

V and J are TRBV19 and TRBJ2-1; TRBD2 matches 10 bases. The CDR3 has 15 residues. Germline V gene sequence: CDR1 LNHDA, CDR2 SQIVND (reference sequence). Germline trimming cut 7 bases from V and 3 bases from J; bases unmatched to any gene: 6. In nucleotides, the CDR3 is TGTGCCAGTACCCTAGCGGGAGCCGTCTACAATGAGCAGTTCTTC. This gives the protein CASTLAGAVYNEQFF.

The CDR3 region has the DNA TGTGCCAGCAGTGCAGCGGTCTATAGCAATCAGCCCCAGCATTTT. This encodes CASSAAVYSNQPQHF. The V call is TRBV28, the J call TRBJ1-5; D is undetermined. Germline V gene data show CDR1 as MDHEN and CDR2 as SYDVKM. CDR3 length equals 15 residues. With 5 bases removed from V and 0 bases from J, the gap between germline ends came to 11 bases.

About this clonotype: Relative to the germline gene, one junction end is altered; a read error may explain this. V and J are TRBV27 and TRBJ2-1, with D perhaps being TRBD1 or TRBD2 (5 bases each). Germline V gene data show CDR1 as MNHEY and CDR2 as SMNVEV (reference sequence). The CDR3 totals 11 residues. CDR3 DNA sequence: TGTGCCAGCAGGTTATCGGGACAGCAGTTCTTC. Protein sequence: CASRLSGQQFF.

The rearrangement joins TRBV4-3 to TRBJ2-3, with TRBD1 matching over 7 bases. With V trimmed by 0 bases and J by 3 bases, 6 bases remained unmatched. CDR1 and CDR2 from the germline V gene are LGHNA and YSLEER. CDR3 length equals 16 residues. The CDR3 DNA is TGCGCCAGCAGCCAAGATCTTGGGGGACAGACAGATACGCAGTATTTT. Residues: CASSQDLGGQTDTQYF.

V is TRBV3-1 and J is TRBJ2-3, with 10 bases matching TRBD2. The CDR3 has 15 residues. The germline CDR1 and CDR2 sequences are LGHDT and YNNKEL (reference sequence). Trimming cost V 5 bases and J 2 bases; bases outside gene matches: 4. In DNA, the CDR3 is TGTGCCAGCAGCTCGGGACTAGCGCACACAGATACGCAGTATTTT. Translated, it gives CASSSGLAHTDTQYF.

The chain couples TRBV13 to TRBJ2-7; 8 bases map to TRBD1. The V and J ends lost 5 bases and 3 bases, in that order; junction bases with no gene match: 9. The CDR3 spans 15 residues. Germline CDR1 is PRHDT and CDR2 is FYEKMQ (reference sequence). In DNA form, the CDR3 reads TGTGCCAGCAGCCCCCCGGACAGGGATCGCTACGAGCAGTACTTC. Encoded protein: CASSPPDRDRYEQYF.

The CDR3 bases are TGTGCCAGCAGCGTTACAGGGGGCTCTGGAAACACCATATATTTT. Its protein product is CASSVTGGSGNTIYF. The chain carries TRBV7-9 and TRBJ1-3, with TRBD1 matching over 8 bases. The CDR3 covers 15 residues. The junction had 3 bases not matched to a gene; V was cut back by 5 bases and J by 0 bases. Germline CDR1 is SEHNR and CDR2 is FQNEAQ (reference sequence).

Notes on this clonotype: The junction differs from germline at one of its ends, possibly a read error. The J gene is TRBJ2-3, the V gene TRBV11-3, with D unresolved. The CDR3 sequence is 13 residues long. Germline V gene lookup returns CDR1 SGHNT and CDR2 YENEEA. The CDR3, as DNA: TGTGCCAGCAGCATAGATAGCACAGATACGCAGTATTTT. This sequence encodes CASSIDSTDTQYF.

The genes are TRBV12-3 or TRBV12-4 and TRBJ1-1, with a tentative D call TRBD1 (5 bases). The CDR3 spans 12 residues. V was trimmed by 11 bases and J by 1 base, leaving 11 bases between them. The CDR3, as DNA: TGTGCCGGCTGGACACGGAACACTGAAGCTTTCTTT. It codes for CAGWTRNTEAFF.

CDR3 DNA: TGTGCCTGGAGTGAGGGTTACGAGCAGTACTTC. It specifies CAWSEGYEQYF. This sequence joins TRBV30 and TRBJ2-7, with D uncertain. This CDR3 has 11 residues. The V gene's germline CDR1 is GTSNPN and CDR2 SVGIG (reference sequence). The V gene lost 1 base and the J gene lost 4 bases, with 5 bases spanning the gap. Based on the CDR3 plus reference TRBV30 and TRBJ2-7, the full variable domain is SQTIHQWPATLVQPVGSPLSLECTVEGTSNPNLYWYRQAAGRGLQLLFYSVGIGQISSEVPQNLSASRPQDRQFILSSKKLLLSDSGFYLCAWSEGYEQYFGPGTRLTVT.

This clonotype turned up a few times. The genes are TRBV6-9 and TRBJ2-6; 7 nucleotides align to TRBD2. The V gene end was trimmed by 2 bases and the J gene end by 0 bases; junction bases not matched to a gene: 4. CDR3 length: 17 residues. From germline, CDR1 is MNHGY and CDR2 SVAAGI. CDR3 region: CASSYRTRSSGANVLTF. The CDR3 DNA reads TGTGCCAGCAGTTATAGGACTAGGAGCTCTGGGGCCAACGTCCTGACTTTC.

The rearrangement links TRBV7-9 to TRBJ2-7; no firm D call. Trimming left V 5 bases short and J 6 bases short, with 8 bases between. The germline V gene has CDR1 SEHNR and CDR2 FQNEAQ (reference sequence). This CDR3 has 11 residues. The CDR3 reads CASSPSTEQYF. DNA of the CDR3: TGTGCCAGCAGCCCGAGCACCGAGCAGTACTTC.

The chain combines TRBV12-3 or TRBV12-4 with TRBJ2-1; tentatively, D is TRBD1 (5 bases). V shed 5 bases and J shed 0 bases, with 11 bases lying between them. The CDR3 extends over 15 amino acids. For the CDR3, the DNA is TGTGCCAGCAGTAGAACAGGCAGCTCCTACAATGAGCAGTTCTTC. It codes for CASSRTGSSYNEQFF.